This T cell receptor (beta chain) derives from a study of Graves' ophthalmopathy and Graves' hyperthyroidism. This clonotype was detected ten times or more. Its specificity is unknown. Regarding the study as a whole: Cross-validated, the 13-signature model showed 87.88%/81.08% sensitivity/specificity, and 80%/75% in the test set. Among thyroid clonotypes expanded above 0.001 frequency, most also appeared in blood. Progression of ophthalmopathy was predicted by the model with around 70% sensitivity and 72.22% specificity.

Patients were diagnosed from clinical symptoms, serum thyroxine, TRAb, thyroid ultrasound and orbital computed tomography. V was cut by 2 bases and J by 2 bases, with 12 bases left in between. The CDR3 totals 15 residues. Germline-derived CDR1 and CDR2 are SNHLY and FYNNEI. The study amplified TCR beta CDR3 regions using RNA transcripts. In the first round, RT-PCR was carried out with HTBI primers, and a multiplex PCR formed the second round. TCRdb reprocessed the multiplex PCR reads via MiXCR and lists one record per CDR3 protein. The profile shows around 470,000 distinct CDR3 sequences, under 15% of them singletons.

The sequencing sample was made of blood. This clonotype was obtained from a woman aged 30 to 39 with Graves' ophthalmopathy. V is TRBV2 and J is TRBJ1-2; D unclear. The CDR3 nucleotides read TGTGCCAGCAGTGAATTGAACGGACCCAACTATGGCTACACCTTC. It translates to CASSELNGPNYGYTF.